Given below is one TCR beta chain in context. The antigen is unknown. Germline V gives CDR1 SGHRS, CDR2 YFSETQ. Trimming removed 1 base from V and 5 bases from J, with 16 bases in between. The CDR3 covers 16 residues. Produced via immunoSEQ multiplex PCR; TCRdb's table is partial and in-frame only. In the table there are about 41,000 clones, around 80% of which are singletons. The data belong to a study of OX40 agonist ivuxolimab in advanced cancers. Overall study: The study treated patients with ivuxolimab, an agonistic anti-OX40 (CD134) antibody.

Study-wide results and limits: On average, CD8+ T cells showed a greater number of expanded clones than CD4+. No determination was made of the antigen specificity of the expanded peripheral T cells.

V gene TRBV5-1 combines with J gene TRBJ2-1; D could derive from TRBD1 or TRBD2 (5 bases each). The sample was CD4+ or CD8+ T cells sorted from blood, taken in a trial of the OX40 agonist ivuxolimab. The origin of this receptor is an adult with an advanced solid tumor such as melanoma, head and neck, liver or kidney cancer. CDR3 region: CASSLPQGVGDNEQFF. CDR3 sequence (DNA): TGCGCCAGCAGCTTGCCCCAGGGAGTTGGGGACAATGAGCAGTTCTTC.